The 8 T cell receptor beta chains presented below share a single source sample, sequenced in a study of cytomegalovirus exposure and HLA in healthy donors. PCR amplification relied on 60 Vbeta primers (plus 13 Jbeta primers). Method: immunoSEQ multiplex PCR; TCRdb's copy keeps in-frame clones and lacks some. Among more than 200,000 clones, 75% to 80% were seen once, and the ten largest hold around 1.7%. Sequencing was carried out using PBMCs. The receptors originated from a man aged 18 to 30 in good health and CMV-seronegative.

This clone was detected once. V and J are TRBV6-6 and TRBJ2-5; 8 bases are a match to TRBD2. V dropped 6 bases and J dropped 1; count of bases not matched to a gene: 7. Germline V lookup: CDR1 MNHNY, CDR2 SVGAGI (reference sequence). There are 15 residues in the CDR3. The chain's CDR3 is CASRSIAGIQETQYF. DNA for the CDR3: TGTGCCAGCAGGTCAATAGCGGGAATCCAAGAGACCCAGTACTTC.

The V gene is TRBV27, the J gene TRBJ2-2; 8 nucleotides line up with TRBD1. This CDR3 comprises 14 residues. The V gene's germline CDR1 is MNHEY and CDR2 SMNVEV (reference sequence). Trimming took 3 bases from V and 7 from J; bases not matched to a gene: 4. The CDR3 reads CASSFPGGLGELFF. The CDR3 bases are TGTGCCAGCAGTTTTCCAGGGGGCCTCGGGGAGCTGTTTTTT.

V gene TRBV4-3 combines with J gene TRBJ2-1; TRBD2 is a possible D gene (5 bases). This CDR3 region has 14 residues. Trimming cost V 0 bases and J 4 bases, with 7 bases left between them. The germline CDR1 and CDR2 sequences are LGHNA and YSLEER. The CDR3 sequence: CASSQDSEYNEQFF. The CDR3 nucleotides read TGCGCCAGCAGCCAAGATAGCGAATACAATGAGCAGTTCTTC.

The chain links TRBV5-1 to TRBJ2-2; 9 nucleotides align to TRBD1. Trimming removed 4 bases from V and 1 base from J; junction bases left unmatched: 8. There are 17 residues in the CDR3. Germline V gene sequence: CDR1 SGHRS, CDR2 YFSETQ. CDR3 loop: CASSLPGTGMNTGELFF. The CDR3 nucleotides are TGCGCCAGCAGCCTACCGGGGACAGGGATGAACACCGGGGAGCTGTTTTTT.

Remarks on this clone: Other DNA sequences within the sample encode an identical CDR3. The rearrangement joins TRBV19 to TRBJ1-5; D ambiguous. The CDR3 spans 15 residues. Germline CDR1 LNHDA, CDR2 SQIVND (reference sequence). Trimming stripped 1 base from V and 2 bases from J, with 9 bases between. The CDR3 bases are TGTGCCAGTAGTATAGCAGCGGGTGGCAATCAGCCCCAGCATTTT. This gives the protein CASSIAAGGNQPQHF.

Written as DNA, the CDR3 is TGTGCCAGCAGCCAGCTAGGTTTTAGCTACGAGCAGTACTTC. Translated: CASSQLGFSYEQYF. The chain has TRBV11-2 and TRBJ2-7; D ambiguous. Germline-derived CDR1 and CDR2 are SGHAT and FQNNGV. The germline V and J ends were trimmed by 5 bases and 3 bases, with 14 bases remaining between them. The CDR3 consists of 14 residues.

The rearrangement uses TRBV7-9 and TRBJ2-7, with TRBD1 identical over 10 bases. The CDR3 sequence is 15 residues long. Germline assignment: CDR1 SEHNR and CDR2 FQNEAQ (reference sequence). V gave up 2 bases and J gave up 3 bases; unmatched junction bases: 4. CDR3 nucleotide sequence: TGTGCCAGCAGCTTATCCGGGACAGGGGTCTACGAGCAGTACTTC. It is translated as CASSLSGTGVYEQYF.

The chain couples TRBV5-4 to TRBJ2-3, with D perhaps matching TRBD1 (6 bases). V was shortened by 4 bases and J by 2 bases, with 14 bases between the two germline ends. The CDR3 loop spans 15 amino acids. Per germline, CDR1 SGHNT and CDR2 YYREEE (reference sequence). As DNA, the CDR3 is TGTGCCAGCAGCCCCGAGGGGGATCCCACAGATACGCAGTATTTT. The encoded protein is CASSPEGDPTDTQYF.